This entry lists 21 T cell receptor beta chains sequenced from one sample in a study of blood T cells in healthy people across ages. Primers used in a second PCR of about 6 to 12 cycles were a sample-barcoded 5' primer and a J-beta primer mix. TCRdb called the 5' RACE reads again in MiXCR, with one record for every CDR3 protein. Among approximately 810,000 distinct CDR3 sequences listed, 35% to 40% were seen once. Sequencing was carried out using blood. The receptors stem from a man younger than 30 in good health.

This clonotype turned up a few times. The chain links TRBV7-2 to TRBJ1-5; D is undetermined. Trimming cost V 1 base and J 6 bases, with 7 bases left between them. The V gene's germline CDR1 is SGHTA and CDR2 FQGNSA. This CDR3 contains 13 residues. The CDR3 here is CASSLGTTQPQHF. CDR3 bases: TGTGCCAGCAGCTTAGGAACCACTCAGCCCCAGCATTTT. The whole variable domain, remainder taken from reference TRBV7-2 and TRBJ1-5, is GAGVSQSPSNKVTEKGKDVELRCDPISGHTALYWYRQSLGQGLEFLIYFQGNSAPDKSGLPSDRFSAERTGGSVSTLTIQRTQQEDSAVYLCASSLGTTQPQHFGDGTRLSIL.

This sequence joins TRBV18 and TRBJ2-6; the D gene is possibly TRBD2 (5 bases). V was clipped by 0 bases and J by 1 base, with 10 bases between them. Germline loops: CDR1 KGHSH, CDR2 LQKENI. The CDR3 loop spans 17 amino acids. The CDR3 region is CASSPPVGGSGANVLTF. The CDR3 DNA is TGTGCCAGCTCACCACCGGTTGGAGGATCTGGGGCCAACGTCCTGACTTTC.

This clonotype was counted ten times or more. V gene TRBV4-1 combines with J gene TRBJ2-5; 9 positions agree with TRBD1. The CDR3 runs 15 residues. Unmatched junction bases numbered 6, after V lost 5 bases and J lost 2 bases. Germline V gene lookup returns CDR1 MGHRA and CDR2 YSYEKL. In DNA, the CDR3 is TGCGCCAGCAGCTCTCGGGACAGGGAACAAGAGACCCAGTACTTC. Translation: CASSSRDREQETQYF.

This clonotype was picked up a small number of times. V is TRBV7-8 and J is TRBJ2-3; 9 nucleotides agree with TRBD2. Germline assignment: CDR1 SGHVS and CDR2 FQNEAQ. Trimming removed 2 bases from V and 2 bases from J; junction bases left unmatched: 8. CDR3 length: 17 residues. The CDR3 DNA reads TGTGCCAGCAGCTTACTTCGGGCGGGGGGGTCCACAGATACGCAGTATTTT. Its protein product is CASSLLRAGGSTDTQYF.

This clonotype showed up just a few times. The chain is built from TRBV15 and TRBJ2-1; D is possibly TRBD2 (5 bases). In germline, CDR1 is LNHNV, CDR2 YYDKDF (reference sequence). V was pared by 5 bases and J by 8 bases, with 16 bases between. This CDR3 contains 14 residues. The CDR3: CATSGLDPSDEQFF. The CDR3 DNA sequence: TGTGCCACCAGCGGACTGGACCCGTCCGATGAGCAGTTCTTC.

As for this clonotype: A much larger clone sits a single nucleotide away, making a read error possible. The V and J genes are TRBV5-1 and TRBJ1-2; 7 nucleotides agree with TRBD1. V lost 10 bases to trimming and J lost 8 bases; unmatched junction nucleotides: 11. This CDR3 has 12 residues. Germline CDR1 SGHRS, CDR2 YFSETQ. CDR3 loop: CAGTRDRDGYTF. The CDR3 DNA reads TGCGCCGGCACCCGAGACAGGGACGGCTACACCTTC.

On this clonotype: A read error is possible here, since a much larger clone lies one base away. CDR3 nucleotides: TGCAGCACCCGGCTTTCGCCTGGAGCAAAAGAGACCCAGTTCTTC. Its protein product is CSTRLSPGAKETQFF. The genes are TRBV29-1 and TRBJ2-5; D remains unclear. The J call may be incorrect, as the DNA end agrees better with TRBJ2-1. The CDR3 totals 15 residues. Looked up from germline, CDR1 is SQVTM and CDR2 is ANQGSEA.

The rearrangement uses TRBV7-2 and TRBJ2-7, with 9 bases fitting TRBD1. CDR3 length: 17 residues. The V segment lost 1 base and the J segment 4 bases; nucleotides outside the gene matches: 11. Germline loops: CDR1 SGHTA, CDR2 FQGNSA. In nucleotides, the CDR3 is TGTGCCAGCAGCTTAGGGTTTAGGACAGGGGAGAGGTACGAGCAGTACTTC. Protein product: CASSLGFRTGERYEQYF. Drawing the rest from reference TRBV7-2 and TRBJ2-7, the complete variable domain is GAGVSQSPSNKVTEKGKDVELRCDPISGHTALYWYRQSLGQGLEFLIYFQGNSAPDKSGLPSDRFSAERTGGSVSTLTIQRTQQEDSAVYLCASSLGFRTGERYEQYFGPGTRLTVT.

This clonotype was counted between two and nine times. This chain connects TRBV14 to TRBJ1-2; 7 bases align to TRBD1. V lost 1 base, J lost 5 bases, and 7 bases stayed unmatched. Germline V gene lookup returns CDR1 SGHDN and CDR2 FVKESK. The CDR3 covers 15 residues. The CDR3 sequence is CASSQGTTGRYGYTF. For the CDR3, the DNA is TGTGCCAGCAGCCAAGGGACGACAGGGAGGTATGGCTACACCTTC.

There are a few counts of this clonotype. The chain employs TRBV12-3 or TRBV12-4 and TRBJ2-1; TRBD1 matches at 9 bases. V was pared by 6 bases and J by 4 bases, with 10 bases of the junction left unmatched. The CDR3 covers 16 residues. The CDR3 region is CASSRGQGKGYNEQFF. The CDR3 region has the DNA TGTGCCAGCAGCCGTGGACAGGGGAAGGGGTACAATGAGCAGTTCTTC.

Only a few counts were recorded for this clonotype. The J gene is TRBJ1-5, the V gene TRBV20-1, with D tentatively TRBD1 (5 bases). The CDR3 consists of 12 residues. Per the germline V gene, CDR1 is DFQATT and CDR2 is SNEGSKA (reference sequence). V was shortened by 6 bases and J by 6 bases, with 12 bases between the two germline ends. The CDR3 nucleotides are TGCAGTGCAGCCACAGGTTCTCAGCCCCAGCATTTT. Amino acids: CSAATGSQPQHF.

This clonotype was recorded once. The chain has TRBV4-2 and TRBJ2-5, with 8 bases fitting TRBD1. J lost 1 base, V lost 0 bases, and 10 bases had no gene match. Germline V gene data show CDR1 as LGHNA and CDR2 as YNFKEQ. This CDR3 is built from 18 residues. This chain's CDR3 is CASSQDQGAFRFQETQYF. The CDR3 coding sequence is TGTGCCAGCAGCCAAGACCAGGGGGCCTTCCGATTCCAAGAGACCCAGTACTTC.

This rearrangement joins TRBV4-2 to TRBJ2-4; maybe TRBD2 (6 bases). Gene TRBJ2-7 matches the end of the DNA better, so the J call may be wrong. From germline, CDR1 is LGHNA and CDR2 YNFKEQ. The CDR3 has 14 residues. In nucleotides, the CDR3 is TGTGCCAGCAGCCAAGCTGGGACTGGCTACGAGCAGTACTTC. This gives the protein CASSQAGTGYEQYF.

For the CDR3, the DNA is TGTGCCAGCAGTTACTCGAAAGGCACAGATACGCAGTATTTT. The encoded protein is CASSYSKGTDTQYF. This chain uses TRBV6-6 with TRBJ2-3; D remains ambiguous. Looked up from germline, CDR1 is MNHNY and CDR2 is SVGAGI (reference sequence). Trimming cost V 0 bases and J 1 base, with 5 bases left between them. This CDR3 has 14 residues.

CDR3 DNA: TGCAGTGCTACCCCTTCCCAGGGGGAGACAACCGAGCAGTACTTC. It encodes CSATPSQGETTEQYF. V usage is TRBV20-1 and J usage is TRBJ2-7; TRBD1 agrees at 7 bases. Germline V gene data show CDR1 as DFQATT and CDR2 as SNEGSKA (reference sequence). V lost 4 bases and J lost 6; bases outside the gene matches: 15. The CDR3 contains 15 residues.

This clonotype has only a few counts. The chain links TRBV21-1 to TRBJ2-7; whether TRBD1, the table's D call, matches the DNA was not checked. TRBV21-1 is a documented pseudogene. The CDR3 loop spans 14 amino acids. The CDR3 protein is CASSPQGGRKTQYF. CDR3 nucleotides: TGTGCCAGCAGTCCACAGGGGGGGAGGAAAACCCAGTACTTC.

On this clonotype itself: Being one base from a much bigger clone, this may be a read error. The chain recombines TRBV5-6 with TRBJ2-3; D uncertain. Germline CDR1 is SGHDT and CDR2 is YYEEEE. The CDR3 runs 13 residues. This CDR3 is CASSPLSTDMQYF. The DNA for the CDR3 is TGTGCCAGCAGCCCATTAAGCACAGATATGCAGTATTTT.

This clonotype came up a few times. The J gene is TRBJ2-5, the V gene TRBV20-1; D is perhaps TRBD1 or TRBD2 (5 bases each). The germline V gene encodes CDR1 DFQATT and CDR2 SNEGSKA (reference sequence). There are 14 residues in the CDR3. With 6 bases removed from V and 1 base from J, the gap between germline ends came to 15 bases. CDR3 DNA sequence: TGCAGTGCAGAAGCCGGGACGGCCCAAGAGACCCAGTACTTC. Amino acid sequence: CSAEAGTAQETQYF.

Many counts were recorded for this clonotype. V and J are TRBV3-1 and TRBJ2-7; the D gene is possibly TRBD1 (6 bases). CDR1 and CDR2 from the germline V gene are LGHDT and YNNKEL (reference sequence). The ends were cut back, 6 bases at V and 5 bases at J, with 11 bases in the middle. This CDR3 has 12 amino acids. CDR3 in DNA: TGTGCCAGCAGTCCGGCAGGGGACGAGCAGTACTTC. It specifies CASSPAGDEQYF.

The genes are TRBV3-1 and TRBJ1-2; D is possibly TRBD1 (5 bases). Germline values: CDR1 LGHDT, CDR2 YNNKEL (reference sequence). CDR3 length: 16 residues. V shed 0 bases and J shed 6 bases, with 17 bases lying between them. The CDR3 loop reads CASSQEAVLRQNGYTF. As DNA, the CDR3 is TGTGCCAGCAGCCAAGAGGCGGTCCTGCGACAGAATGGCTACACCTTC. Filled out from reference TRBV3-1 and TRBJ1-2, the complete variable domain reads DTAVSQTPKYLVTQMGNDKSIKCEQNLGHDTMYWYKQDSKKFLKIMFSYNNKELIINETVPNRFSPKSPDKAHLNLHINSLELGDSAVYFCASSQEAVLRQNGYTFGSGTRLTVV.

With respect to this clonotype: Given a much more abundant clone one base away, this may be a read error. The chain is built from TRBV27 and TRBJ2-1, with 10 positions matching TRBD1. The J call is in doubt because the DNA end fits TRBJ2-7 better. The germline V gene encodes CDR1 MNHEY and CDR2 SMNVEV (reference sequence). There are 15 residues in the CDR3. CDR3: CASSRTGGRYNEQYF. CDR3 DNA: TGTGCCAGCAGCCGGACAGGGGGGAGGTACAATGAGCAGTACTTC.